The 26 T cell receptor beta chains below all came from one sample that was sequenced in a study of blood T cells in healthy people across ages. The second PCR ran roughly 7 to 12 cycles with a sample-barcoded 5' primer and J-beta primers. TCRdb re-derived calls from the 5' RACE reads in MiXCR, one entry per CDR3 protein. The sample shows more than 700,000 distinct CDR3 sequences, about 47% of them seen only once. Sequenced input: blood. The origin of the receptors is a man older than 75 in good health.

The count of this clonotype is one. The chain couples TRBV6-2 or TRBV6-3 to TRBJ1-6; D is unresolved. CDR3 length: 14 amino acids. Per the germline V gene, CDR1 is MNHEY and CDR2 is SVGEGT. Trimming removed 8 bases at V and 0 bases at J, with 8 bases between. The CDR3 nucleotides are TGTGCCAGCGGGAAGAGCTCCTATAATTCACCCCTCCACTTT. Translating gives CASGKSSYNSPLHF.

The table lists this clonotype with a count of one. This chain links TRBV20-1 with TRBJ2-3; 10 bases fit TRBD2. Germline values: CDR1 DFQATT, CDR2 SNEGSKA (reference sequence). CDR3 size: 15 residues. The ends lost 3 bases at V and 0 bases at J; junction bases unmatched: 3. The CDR3 DNA follows: TGCAGTGCTAGTACTAGCGGGGATAGCACAGATACGCAGTATTTT. Its translation is CSASTSGDSTDTQYF.

The chain employs TRBV6-5 and TRBJ1-4; 7 nucleotides agree with TRBD1. The germline V gene has CDR1 MNHEY and CDR2 SVGAGI. There are 15 residues in the CDR3. V trimming: 5 bases; J trimming: 7 bases; junction bases outside the gene matches: 10. Here the CDR3 DNA reads TGTGCCAGCAGTCCGCCAGGGGGATTAGGTGAAAAACTGTTTTTT. Translated: CASSPPGGLGEKLFF.

On this clonotype itself: At one end the junction does not follow the germline gene, possibly because of a read error. The chain carries TRBV24-1 and TRBJ2-1, with D possibly TRBD1 on 6 matching bases. The germline gives CDR1 KGHDR, CDR2 SFDVKD. The CDR3 has 15 residues. For the CDR3, the DNA is TGTGCCACCAGTACCGGACAGAGCTCCTGCAATGAGCAGTTCTTC. It encodes CATSTGQSSCNEQFF.

In its sample, this clonotype was seen a few times. A junction end diverges from the germline sequence, so it may reflect a read error. The V and J genes are TRBV6-1 and TRBJ2-1, with a possible D match to TRBD1 (8 bases). Germline V gene sequence: CDR1 MNHNS, CDR2 SASEGT. CDR3 length: 17 residues. The DNA of the CDR3 is TGTGCTAGCAGCGGGACAGGCGGAGCGGGAACCTACAATGAGCAGTTCTTC. It is translated as CASSGTGGAGTYNEQFF.

To note about this clonotype: A much larger clonotype is one base distant, so this may be a read error. The chain is built from TRBV29-1 and TRBJ2-3, with D perhaps TRBD2 (5 bases). This CDR3 is 13 amino acids long. From germline, CDR1 is SQVTM and CDR2 ANQGSEA. V was clipped by 2 bases and J by 0 bases, with 6 bases between them. The CDR3 bases are TGCAGCGTTGAACGGACTAGCACAGATACGCAGTATTTT. It codes for CSVERTSTDTQYF.

The chain carries TRBV21-1 and TRBJ2-2; the tabulated D call, TRBD1, remains unverified against the DNA. TRBV21-1 is a pseudogene segment. CDR3 length equals 15 residues. CDR3 DNA: TGTGCCAGCAGCCTACGGACAGGGTGCACCGGGGAGCTGTTTTTT. Protein sequence: CASSLRTGCTGELFF.

This clonotype was detected only a few times. The CDR3 here is CSVGDSAYEQYF. In DNA form, the CDR3 reads TGCAGCGTTGGAGACTCTGCCTACGAGCAGTACTTC. V usage is TRBV29-1 and J usage is TRBJ2-7; D not resolved. The CDR3 length is 12 residues. The V end was cut by 4 bases, the J end by 2 bases, with 9 bases between. Germline-derived CDR1 and CDR2 are SQVTM and ANQGSEA.

The chain employs TRBV15 and TRBJ2-5; 7 bases line up with TRBD2. Trimming removed 2 bases from V and 1 base from J; junction bases left unmatched: 4. Germline CDR1 LNHNV, CDR2 YYDKDF (reference sequence). The CDR3 covers 15 residues. The CDR3, as DNA: TGTGCCACCAGCAGACCGGGACTACTCCAAGAGACCCAGTACTTC. This codes for CATSRPGLLQETQYF.

The chain carries TRBV5-1 and TRBJ1-6, with TRBD1 identical over 8 bases. From germline, CDR1 is SGHRS and CDR2 YFSETQ. The CDR3 runs 16 residues. V trimming: 0 bases; J trimming: 5 bases; junction bases outside the gene matches: 4. CDR3 loop: CASSLEVTGDNSPLHF. The CDR3, as DNA: TGCGCCAGCAGCTTGGAGGTGACAGGGGATAATTCACCCCTCCACTTT.

The chain carries TRBV12-3 or TRBV12-4 and TRBJ2-2; maybe TRBD1 (5 bases). V lost 6 bases, J lost 7 bases, and 12 bases lay in between. CDR3 length: 13 residues. The CDR3 region is CASSPDTGGELFF. CDR3 in DNA: TGTGCCAGCAGCCCAGATACAGGCGGGGAGCTGTTTTTT.

The V call is TRBV20-1, the J call TRBJ2-4; 7 bases match TRBD2. There are 15 residues in the CDR3. Per the germline V gene, CDR1 is DFQATT and CDR2 is SNEGSKA (reference sequence). The trim removed 0 bases at V and 13 bases at J, leaving 15 bases unmatched. CDR3: CSARDPERGLSEQYF. CDR3 nucleotides: TGCAGTGCTAGAGATCCAGAGCGGGGACTCTCGGAGCAGTACTTC.

V is TRBV4-1 and J is TRBJ2-5, with 8 bases matching TRBD1. The J call may be in error: the DNA end matches TRBJ2-7 better. CDR1 MGHRA and CDR2 YSYEKL come from the germline V gene. CDR3 length equals 15 residues. In DNA form, the CDR3 reads TGCGCCAGCAGCCAAGAGACAGGGGAGTGGTACGAGCAGTACTTC. Translation gives CASSQETGEWYEQYF.

Comment on this clonotype: The germline gene is not matched at one end of the junction; a read error may be the cause. The rearrangement links TRBV6-2 or TRBV6-3 to TRBJ2-7; 10 bases agree with TRBD1. The germline CDR1 and CDR2 sequences are MNHEY and SVGEGT. This CDR3 contains 17 residues. CDR3 sequence reads: CASSYPRGQGFTYVQYF. In DNA form, the CDR3 reads TGTGCCAGCAGTTACCCAAGGGGACAGGGGTTCACCTACGTGCAGTACTTC.

Ten or more counts support this clonotype. The rearrangement joins TRBV20-1 to TRBJ1-2, with D uncertain. The germline V and J ends were trimmed by 5 bases and 4 bases, with 14 bases remaining between them. The CDR3 is 13 amino acids. In germline, CDR1 is DFQATT, CDR2 SNEGSKA (reference sequence). The CDR3 nucleotides are TGCAGTGCTGGGCCCAGCACCAGCTATGGCTACACCTTC. It translates to CSAGPSTSYGYTF.

In its sample, this clonotype was seen a few times. The chain couples TRBV7-2 to TRBJ2-5, with 7 bases aligning to TRBD1. This CDR3 is 13 amino acids long. The V and J ends lost 5 bases and 6 bases, in that order; junction bases with no gene match: 6. Per the germline V gene, CDR1 is SGHTA and CDR2 is FQGNSA. For the CDR3, the DNA is TGTGCCAGCAGCGTAGGGGGCTTAAAGACCCAGTACTTC. This translates into CASSVGGLKTQYF.

This clonotype was seen a handful of times. This chain uses TRBV7-9 with TRBJ2-5; D may be TRBD1 or TRBD2 (5 bases each). Germline lookup yields CDR1 SEHNR and CDR2 FQNEAQ (reference sequence). This CDR3 spans 15 amino acids. The V and J ends lost 8 bases and 3 bases respectively, with 19 bases between them. The CDR3, as DNA: TGTGCCAGCCCTCGAGGGACGGCCGTCGAAGAGACCCAGTACTTC. Translated, it gives CASPRGTAVEETQYF.

The V call is TRBV10-3, the J call TRBJ2-1; D not resolved. Gene TRBJ2-7 matches the end of the DNA better, so the J call may be wrong. Germline assignment: CDR1 ENHRY and CDR2 SYGVKD. The CDR3 contains 12 residues. As DNA, the CDR3 is TGTGCCATCAGTGAGTCGCGGTCCGAGCAGTACTTC. The encoded protein is CAISESRSEQYF.

The V and J genes are TRBV19 and TRBJ2-3, with 9 bases fitting TRBD2. This CDR3 has 15 residues. Germline V gene data show CDR1 as LNHDA and CDR2 as SQIVND (reference sequence). Unmatched junction bases numbered 9, after V lost 5 bases and J lost 6 bases. Here the CDR3 reads CASSPASGKEDTQYF. The DNA for the CDR3 is TGTGCCAGTAGTCCCGCTAGCGGGAAGGAGGATACGCAGTATTTT.

The chain joins TRBV6-1 to TRBJ2-1; 7 bases align to TRBD1. The V gene's germline CDR1 is MNHNS and CDR2 SASEGT. V gave up 4 bases and J gave up 5 bases; unmatched junction bases: 8. This CDR3 spans 15 amino acids. The CDR3 sequence: CASSVRQGANNEQFF. In DNA, the CDR3 is TGTGCCAGCAGTGTCCGACAGGGCGCAAACAATGAGCAGTTCTTC.

Concerning this clonotype: A much bigger clone sits one base away, suggesting this may be a read error. Written as DNA, the CDR3 is TGTGCCAGCAGCTTAGAGGTCCAGGAGGCGCAGCCGGGGGGGCTAGCCAAAAACATTCAGTACTTC. It yields the protein CASSLEVQEAQPGGLAKNIQYF. The J gene is TRBJ2-4, the V gene TRBV11-2; 8 bases line up with TRBD2. The CDR3 contains 22 residues. J gave up 0 bases and V 0 bases, and 19 bases lay outside the gene matches. Germline V gene sequence: CDR1 SGHAT, CDR2 FQNNGV.

This rearrangement joins TRBV29-1 to TRBJ2-7; no clear D gene. The germline V gene encodes CDR1 SQVTM and CDR2 ANQGSEA. V gave up 6 bases and J gave up 0 bases, with 15 bases separating them. The CDR3 covers 14 residues. This chain's CDR3 is CSVTDSRNSYEQYF. The CDR3 coding sequence is TGCAGCGTGACCGACTCGAGGAACTCCTACGAGCAGTACTTC.

The genes are TRBV12-3 or TRBV12-4 and TRBJ2-1; 11 bases are a match to TRBD2. Trimming cost V 3 bases and J 9 bases; bases outside gene matches: 4. This CDR3 has 14 residues. For the CDR3, the DNA is TGTGCCAGCAGTTTGACTAGCGGGAAGGTTGAGCAGTTCTTC. Translated: CASSLTSGKVEQFF.

The V gene is TRBV5-1, the J gene TRBJ1-1; D is unresolved. V dropped 4 bases and J dropped 2 bases, with 12 bases sitting between them. The CDR3 runs 14 residues. Germline lookup yields CDR1 SGHRS and CDR2 YFSETQ. CDR3 loop: CASSLRLSNTEAFF. The DNA of the CDR3 is TGCGCCAGCAGCCTTAGACTCAGCAACACTGAAGCTTTCTTT. Supplemented by reference TRBV5-1 and TRBJ1-1, the full variable domain reads KAGVTQTPRYLIKTRGQQVTLSCSPISGHRSVSWYQQTPGQGLQFLFEYFSETQRNKGNFPGRFSGRQFSNSRSEMNVSTLELGDSALYLCASSLRLSNTEAFFGQGTRLTVV.

This chain links TRBV7-9 with TRBJ1-2, with 8 bases matching TRBD1. The V segment lost 4 bases and the J segment 11 bases; nucleotides outside the gene matches: 6. Germline-derived CDR1 and CDR2 are SEHNR and FQNEAQ (reference sequence). This CDR3 region has 12 residues. CDR3 DNA: TGTGCCAGCAGCTGGACAGGGCAAGGATACACCTTC. Translated: CASSWTGQGYTF.

This clonotype was counted at least ten times. The chain couples TRBV29-1 to TRBJ2-5, with D hard to call. Germline CDR1 is SQVTM and CDR2 is ANQGSEA. This CDR3 region has 14 residues. Trimming removed 1 base from V and 3 bases from J, with 12 bases in between. The CDR3 here is CSVEGVLAEETQYF. The CDR3 DNA sequence: TGCAGCGTTGAAGGTGTATTGGCGGAAGAGACCCAGTACTTC.